This T cell receptor (beta chain) derives from a study of OX40 agonist ivuxolimab in advanced cancers. Clones were read by immunoSEQ multiplex PCR, and TCRdb kept only the in-frame ones, dropping some. The data contain more than 55,000 clones, roughly nine tenths of them seen just once; the ten biggest clones take up approximately 0.61%. The CDR3 sequence is 15 residues long. Germline-derived CDR1 and CDR2 are GTSNPN and SVGIG (reference sequence). Trimming pared 2 bases from V and 4 bases from J, leaving 17 bases between. V and J are TRBV30 and TRBJ1-2; D remains unclear. This clonotype originated in an adult with an advanced solid tumor such as melanoma, head and neck, liver or kidney cancer. Here the sequenced sample was CD4+ or CD8+ T cells sorted from blood, taken in a trial of the OX40 agonist ivuxolimab. CDR3 sequence: CAWSRPGSYSYGYTF. The DNA for the CDR3 is TGTGCCTGGAGTAGGCCCGGCAGTTACTCCTATGGCTACACCTTC.